This T cell receptor beta chain came from a study of glioma-infiltrating T cells. Broader study findings: Gliomas, especially low-grade, showed above-expected tissue-blood divergence; non-neoplastic patients showed below.

Of note for this clonotype: Antigen unknown.

The iRepertoire nested amplicon-rescue multiplex PCR amplified TCR alpha and beta CDR3s from RNA. Tissue mRNA or PBMC total RNA, roughly 90-450 ng, went into one-step reverse transcription and amplification. TCRdb analysed the multiplex PCR reads with MiXCR anew, one entry per CDR3 protein. The profile shows about 380,000 distinct CDR3 sequences, 35% to 45% of them singletons. V dropped 7 bases and J dropped 4; count of bases not matched to a gene: 9. The germline CDR1 and CDR2 sequences are DFQATT and SNEGSKA (reference sequence). This CDR3 is built from 13 residues. This sequence originates from a human donor with low-grade glioma or glioblastoma, undergoing nonglioma brain surgery, or in good health (not recorded which). This rearrangement joins TRBV20-1 to TRBJ1-1; 7 nucleotides align to TRBD1. The sequencing sample was made of glioma tissue, nonneoplastic brain tissue, or PBMCs (not recorded which). Here the CDR3 reads CSVLARGGTEAFF. CDR3 coding DNA: TGCAGTGTCCTTGCCAGGGGGGGCACTGAAGCTTTCTTT.